These 15 T cell receptor beta chains were sequenced from one sample in a study of CD8 T cells in Susac syndrome. Random hexamers were used to reverse transcribe roughly 0.45 to 1 ug of RNA. TCRdb re-called the immunoSEQ multiplex PCR reads through MiXCR, storing one row per CDR3 protein. The sample includes about 300,000 distinct CDR3 sequences, about nine tenths seen only once; the top ten take roughly 0.2%. The specimen sequenced was CD8+ T cells from PBMCs. These receptors originate from a human donor with multiple sclerosis.

The chain recombines TRBV27 with TRBJ2-7, with D tentatively TRBD1 (5 bases). Germline V gene data show CDR1 as MNHEY and CDR2 as SMNVEV (reference sequence). The CDR3 spans 13 residues. Deletions cut 3 bases from V and 6 bases from J, with 12 bases between. The CDR3 is CASSFVRQGEQYF. DNA of the CDR3: TGTGCCAGCAGTTTCGTCCGGCAGGGCGAGCAGTACTTC.

A single count supports this clonotype. A junction boundary mismatches the germline segment, possibly from a read error. The chain couples TRBV20-1 to TRBJ1-1; D gene ambiguous. The V gene's germline CDR1 is DFQATT and CDR2 SNEGSKA (reference sequence). CDR3 size: 12 residues. The CDR3 sequence: CSARDRNTEALF. CDR3 nucleotide sequence: TGCAGTGCTAGAGATCGGAACACTGAAGCTCTCTTT.

This rearrangement joins TRBV7-8 to TRBJ1-6; 8 positions agree with TRBD1. The CDR3 runs 17 residues. In germline, CDR1 is SGHVS, CDR2 FQNEAQ. J gave up 0 bases and V 5 bases, and 6 bases lay outside the gene matches. Written as DNA, the CDR3 is TGTGCCAGCAGCCCAGGACAGGGTCACTCCTATAATTCACCCCTCCACTTT. This codes for CASSPGQGHSYNSPLHF.

J is TRBJ2-7 and V is TRBV7-6; D gene uncertain. The V gene lost 5 bases and the J gene lost 3 bases, with 11 bases spanning the gap. The CDR3 consists of 13 residues. Looked up from germline, CDR1 is SGHVS and CDR2 is FNYEAQ. The chain's CDR3 is CASSPEVDYEQYF. The DNA for the CDR3 is TGTGCCAGCAGCCCAGAGGTAGACTACGAGCAGTACTTC.

The sample holds one count of this clonotype. The chain combines TRBV5-5 with TRBJ1-1, with D unclear. The germline gives CDR1 SGHKS, CDR2 YYEKEE (reference sequence). V lost 2 bases, J lost 4 bases, and 12 bases lay in between. CDR3 size: 14 residues. The CDR3 sequence: CASSLGGPLTEAFF. DNA for the CDR3: TGTGCCAGCAGCTTAGGAGGGCCCCTCACTGAAGCTTTCTTT.

This chain links TRBV6-2 or TRBV6-3 with TRBJ2-5; D gene uncertain. Per germline, CDR1 MNHEY and CDR2 SVGEGT. The germline V and J ends were trimmed by 2 bases and 2 bases, with 12 bases remaining between them. This CDR3 has 15 residues. The CDR3 sequence: CASSYPNQEQETQYF. The DNA for the CDR3 is TGTGCCAGCAGTTACCCGAACCAGGAACAAGAGACCCAGTACTTC.

The chain carries TRBV2 and TRBJ1-4; the D is unclear. V was trimmed by 6 bases and J by 8 bases, leaving 10 bases between them. This CDR3 is built from 12 residues. The germline gives CDR1 SNHLY, CDR2 FYNNEI. CDR3 in DNA: TGTGCCAGCAGCCAATCGTTAGAAAAACTGTTTTTT. This codes for CASSQSLEKLFF.

This sequence joins TRBV4-2 and TRBJ2-7; 8 bases agree with TRBD2. The ends lost 3 bases at V and 1 base at J; junction bases unmatched: 2. This CDR3 region has 14 residues. CDR1 and CDR2 from the germline V gene are LGHNA and YNFKEQ. CDR3 nucleotides: TGTGCCAGCAGCCATCGGGGGGGGTCCTACGAGCAGTACTTC. This gives the protein CASSHRGGSYEQYF.

The gene calls are TRBV27 and TRBJ1-5; TRBD1 aligns across 8 bases. Germline values: CDR1 MNHEY, CDR2 SMNVEV (reference sequence). The CDR3 totals 14 residues. V gave up 5 bases and J gave up 6 bases; unmatched junction bases: 6. CDR3 coding DNA: TGTGCCAGCAGTCCCGGACAGGGATCTCAGCCCCAGCATTTT. It codes for CASSPGQGSQPQHF.

The rearrangement joins TRBV6-5 to TRBJ2-7, with D perhaps TRBD1 or TRBD2 (6 bases each). V dropped 1 base and J dropped 5 bases, with 21 bases sitting between them. The CDR3 spans 17 residues. Per germline, CDR1 MNHEY and CDR2 SVGAGI. The CDR3 DNA follows: TGTGCCAGCAGTTACTACCCTGGGGGGCGGGTAGAGGACGAGCAGTACTTC. Amino acids: CASSYYPGGRVEDEQYF.

J is TRBJ2-1 and V is TRBV30; tentatively, D is TRBD2 (5 bases). The CDR3 spans 12 residues. Germline V gene lookup returns CDR1 GTSNPN and CDR2 SVGIG (reference sequence). V was clipped by 1 base and J by 9 bases, with 10 bases between them. Here the CDR3 reads CAWSAVATEQFF. CDR3 DNA sequence: TGTGCCTGGAGTGCTGTAGCGACTGAGCAGTTCTTC.

This chain connects TRBV2 to TRBJ2-7; D may be TRBD1 (5 bases). The CDR3 has 13 amino acids. The germline gives CDR1 SNHLY, CDR2 FYNNEI. Trimming pared 6 bases from V and 4 bases from J, leaving 13 bases between. The CDR3 sequence is CASRLAGKYEQYF. For the CDR3, the DNA is TGTGCCAGCAGGTTGGCAGGGAAATACGAGCAGTACTTC. The full variable domain, in which reference TRBV2 and TRBJ2-7 provide the parts outside the CDR3, is EPEVTQTPSHQVTQMGQEVILRCVPISNHLYFYWYRQILGQKVEFLVSFYNNEISEKSEIFDDQFSVERPDGSNFTLKIRSTKLEDSAMYFCASRLAGKYEQYFGPGTRLTVT.

The CDR3 DNA follows: TGTGCCAGCAGCCCTGGACAGATAACCTACGAGCAGTACTTC. Translated, it gives CASSPGQITYEQYF. The chain has TRBV27 and TRBJ2-7; maybe TRBD1 (6 bases). Germline CDR1 is MNHEY and CDR2 is SMNVEV (reference sequence). This CDR3 contains 14 residues. Trimming pared 6 bases from V and 2 bases from J, leaving 14 bases between.

The chain combines TRBV30 with TRBJ2-7; 8 positions agree with TRBD1. The germline V gene encodes CDR1 GTSNPN and CDR2 SVGIG (reference sequence). CDR3 length: 15 amino acids. V dropped 3 bases and J dropped 2; count of bases not matched to a gene: 9. CDR3 DNA: TGTGCCTGGAGCGGACCCCCAGGGGGCACCTACGAGCAGTACTTC. Amino acid sequence: CAWSGPPGGTYEQYF. The variable domain in full, completed from reference TRBV30 and TRBJ2-7, reads SQTIHQWPATLVQPVGSPLSLECTVEGTSNPNLYWYRQAAGRGLQLLFYSVGIGQISSEVPQNLSASRPQDRQFILSSKKLLLSDSGFYLCAWSGPPGGTYEQYFGPGTRLTVT.

The sample holds one count of this clonotype. V and J are TRBV11-2 and TRBJ1-5; D is unresolved. V lost 1 base to trimming and J lost 0 bases, with 10 bases between them. Germline loops: CDR1 SGHAT, CDR2 FQNNGV. The CDR3 sequence is 16 residues long. The CDR3 sequence is CASSLGDGPSNQPQHF. CDR3 bases: TGTGCCAGCAGCTTAGGCGACGGTCCTAGCAATCAGCCCCAGCATTTT.